The 17 T cell receptor beta chains listed next were all sequenced from one sample in a study of T cell repertoires in cytomegalovirus infection. TCRdb reprocessed the reads with MiXCR, giving one entry per CDR3 protein. The table lists approximately 500,000 distinct CDR3 sequences, approximately 15% of them singletons. Sequenced sample: CD8+ T cells from PBMCs. The receptors stem from a human donor in good health (CMV status not recorded). Some clones in this sample may be carry-over from other donors' samples.

This clonotype was detected ten times or more. V and J are TRBV4-1 and TRBJ2-1; D might be TRBD2 (6 bases). V gave up 0 bases and J gave up 5 bases, with 20 bases separating them. The germline CDR1 and CDR2 sequences are MGHRA and YSYEKL. There are 18 residues in the CDR3. DNA for the CDR3: TGCGCCAGCAGCCAAGAAATGCGGAGGACTATAGTTGACAATGAGCAGTTCTTC. Translation gives CASSQEMRRTIVDNEQFF.

This clonotype appeared many times. The CDR3 spells CASSPNPGQGAHEQYF. DNA for the CDR3: TGTGCCAGCAGCCCTAATCCGGGACAGGGAGCCCACGAGCAGTACTTC. The chain has TRBV7-8 and TRBJ2-7; TRBD1 agrees at 9 bases. The CDR3 has 16 amino acids. J was trimmed by 5 bases and V by 5 bases; bases with no gene match: 13. The germline gives CDR1 SGHVS, CDR2 FQNEAQ.

V and J are TRBV20-1 and TRBJ2-7, with D possibly being TRBD2 (6 bases). Germline V CDR1 and CDR2: DFQATT, SNEGSKA (reference sequence). Trimming cost V 1 base and J 2 bases, with 15 bases left between them. The CDR3 is made up of 15 amino acids. CDR3 DNA: TGCAGTGCTAGAGTCCTCCGGGACTCCACCTACGAGCAGTACTTC. Protein product: CSARVLRDSTYEQYF.

On this clonotype: This CDR3 fails to terminate in the conserved phenylalanine or tryptophan, so it likely reflects a read error. The rearrangement joins TRBV19 to TRBJ2-2; 12 nucleotides line up with TRBD2. Unmatched junction bases numbered 2, after V lost 3 bases and J lost 6 bases. The CDR3 is 15 amino acids. CDR1 is LNHDA, CDR2 SQIVND, per germline (reference sequence). CDR3 bases: TGTGCCAGTAGTATCACTAGCGGGAGGCCCGGGGAGCTGTTTTAT. It yields the protein CASSITSGRPGELFY.

V and J are TRBV24-1 and TRBJ2-4; no clear D. From germline, CDR1 is KGHDR and CDR2 SFDVKD. V was cut by 3 bases and J by 1 base, with 6 bases left in between. This CDR3 spans 14 amino acids. The CDR3 DNA is TGTGCCACCAGTGATAGGCGGGCCAAAAACATTCAGTACTTC. Translation gives CATSDRRAKNIQYF.

The CDR3 loop reads CATSKGSKETQYF. As DNA, the CDR3 is TGTGCCACCAGCAAAGGATCCAAAGAGACCCAGTACTTC. The chain joins TRBV15 to TRBJ2-5; no firm D call. V shed 4 bases and J shed 3 bases, with 9 bases lying between them. CDR1 is LNHNV, CDR2 YYDKDF, per germline (reference sequence). This CDR3 has 13 residues.

The sample holds a few counts of this clonotype. V is TRBV5-4 and J is TRBJ1-2; weak D call: TRBD1 (6 bases). The CDR3 totals 14 residues. The germline V gene has CDR1 SGHNT and CDR2 YYREEE (reference sequence). V lost 0 bases and J 4 bases, leaving 10 bases between the germline ends. The CDR3 reads CASSLEDRFYGYTF. CDR3 bases: TGTGCCAGCAGCTTGGAGGACAGATTCTATGGCTACACCTTC.

The CDR3 nucleotides read TGTGCCAGCAGTTGGGGACTAGCGGGGGCTGCTAGAACAGATACGCAGTATTTT. Translating it yields CASSWGLAGAARTDTQYF. This rearrangement joins TRBV27 to TRBJ2-3; the match to TRBD2 covers 14 bases. The germline CDR1 and CDR2 sequences are MNHEY and SMNVEV (reference sequence). V gave up 4 bases and J gave up 3 bases; unmatched junction bases: 9. The CDR3 spans 18 residues.

This chain connects TRBV30 to TRBJ1-1; 8 positions match TRBD1. The V gene end was trimmed by 0 bases and the J gene end by 4 bases; junction bases not matched to a gene: 7. The germline gives CDR1 GTSNPN, CDR2 SVGIG (reference sequence). The CDR3 sequence is 15 residues long. The DNA of the CDR3 is TGTGCCTGGAGTGTACCTGACAGGGGCGGCACTGAAGCTTTCTTT. Its protein product is CAWSVPDRGGTEAFF. The full variable domain, its missing parts supplied by reference TRBV30 and TRBJ1-1, is SQTIHQWPATLVQPVGSPLSLECTVEGTSNPNLYWYRQAAGRGLQLLFYSVGIGQISSEVPQNLSASRPQDRQFILSSKKLLLSDSGFYLCAWSVPDRGGTEAFFGQGTRLTVV.

This clonotype was detected ten times or more. The chain is built from TRBV4-1 and TRBJ2-7, with a possible D match to TRBD2 (6 bases). The CDR3 runs 14 residues. The germline CDR1 and CDR2 sequences are MGHRA and YSYEKL. Trimming pared 4 bases from V and 3 bases from J, leaving 13 bases between. The DNA for the CDR3 is TGCGCCAGCAGCCGTAGCGGCCTAATCTACGAGCAGTACTTC. It encodes CASSRSGLIYEQYF.

The V gene is TRBV6-5, the J gene TRBJ1-4; tentatively, D is TRBD1 (5 bases). V was trimmed by 6 bases and J by 8 bases, leaving 13 bases between them. The CDR3 is 13 amino acids. Germline V CDR1 and CDR2: MNHEY, SVGAGI. CDR3 in DNA: TGTGCCAGCAGACGGGGACCTCAGGAAAAACTGTTTTTT. Its protein product is CASRRGPQEKLFF.

CDR3 region: CASSSEDGTQYF. DNA of the CDR3: TGTGCCAGCAGCTCTGAGGATGGTACGCAGTATTTT. The J gene is TRBJ2-3, the V gene TRBV7-9; D unclear. The CDR3 has 12 amino acids. V was pared by 4 bases and J by 8 bases, with 10 bases between. In germline, CDR1 is SEHNR, CDR2 FQNEAQ (reference sequence).

This chain connects TRBV25-1 to TRBJ1-1; D is uncertain. The CDR3 length is 15 residues. Trimming cost V 2 bases and J 2 bases, with 12 bases left between them. The V gene's germline CDR1 is MGHDK and CDR2 SYGVNS. CDR3 in DNA: TGTGCCAGCAGTGAAAACGGCCAAATTAACACTGAAGCTTTCTTT. It translates to CASSENGQINTEAFF.

As concerns this clonotype: This clone may be a read error of a much larger clone one base away. The genes are TRBV7-6 and TRBJ1-2; D is unresolved. Germline CDR1 and CDR2: SGHVS and FNYEAQ. The CDR3 consists of 13 residues. The CDR3 sequence is CARSLAAAYGYTF. The CDR3 nucleotides read TGTGCCAGAAGCTTAGCCGCAGCTTATGGCTACACCTTC.

This clonotype appeared many times. The rearrangement links TRBV7-6 to TRBJ2-3; a possible D gene is TRBD1 (5 bases). V was cut by 5 bases and J by 3 bases, with 12 bases left in between. CDR1 and CDR2 (germline): SGHVS, FNYEAQ. The CDR3 has 14 residues. The CDR3 loop reads CASSPRVGTDTQYF. The DNA of the CDR3 is TGTGCCAGCAGCCCCAGGGTAGGGACAGATACGCAGTATTTT.

This clonotype was seen only a few times. The V and J genes are TRBV9 and TRBJ2-7; 8 bases match TRBD1. V shed 0 bases and J 5 bases; nucleotides not matched to a gene: 4. CDR1 and CDR2 (germline): SGDLS, YYNGEE. CDR3 size: 14 residues. As DNA, the CDR3 is TGTGCCAGCAGCGTAGAAGGGACAGGTGACGAGCAGTACTTC. This translates into CASSVEGTGDEQYF.

As to this clonotype: This sequence may be a read error, since a much larger clone differs from it by one base. Given the absence of the conserved phenylalanine or tryptophan at the CDR3 end, a read error is likely. The CDR3 is CASRAGVSSYNEQFL. CDR3 DNA sequence: TGTGCCAGCAGGGCAGGGGTCAGCTCCTACAATGAGCAGTTCTTA. The chain joins TRBV6-1 to TRBJ2-1; weak D call: TRBD1 (6 bases). The germline gives CDR1 MNHNS, CDR2 SASEGT. Between the trimmed V and J ends, which lost 6 bases and 0 bases, there was a span of 12 bases. This CDR3 has 15 amino acids.